A selection of T cell receptor beta chains follows, all from one sample in a study of low-dose radiotherapy and immunotherapy resistance in tumors. MiXCR, run by TCRdb on the reads, gives a single entry per CDR3 protein. Of about 100,000 distinct CDR3 sequences listed, more than 20% are singletons. Material: PBMCs, obtained after low-dose radiotherapy plus immunotherapy. These receptors came from a male donor with prostate cancer. Each CDR3 is given with its conserved first and last residue. Fields, in order: J gene, clone size, D gene, V gene, CDR3 protein, CDR3 DNA. A D gene is named only where the DNA matches it firmly. The listing skips clone size in some rows; elsewhere it reads once, few, many or a size class.

J: TRBJ2-3
size: many
D: TRBD2
V: TRBV12-3/TRBV12-4
CDR3: CASSLASGVDTQYF
DNA: TGTGCCAGCAGTTTAGCCAGCGGGGTAGATACGCAGTATTTT

J: TRBJ2-2
size: many
D: TRBD1
V: TRBV3-1
CDR3: CASSQTGASFTGELFF
DNA: TGTGCCAGCAGCCAAACAGGGGCCTCATTCACCGGGGAGCTGTTTTTT

J: TRBJ2-7
size: many
D: -
V: TRBV15
CDR3: CATSRDRGNYYEQYF
DNA: TGTGCCACCAGCAGAGACAGGGGCAATTACTACGAGCAGTACTTC

J: TRBJ2-2
size: many
D: -
V: TRBV6-5
CDR3: CASSYSQGVNTGELFF
DNA: TGTGCCAGCAGTTACTCGCAGGGAGTGAACACCGGGGAGCTGTTTTTT

J: TRBJ2-5
size: many
D: -
V: TRBV28
CDR3: CASSLSQGRVETQYF
DNA: TGTGCCAGCAGTTTATCCCAGGGTAGGGTAGAGACCCAGTACTTC

J: TRBJ2-5
size: many
D: TRBD2
V: TRBV6-5
CDR3: CASRGGGLQETQYF
DNA: TGTGCCAGCCGGGGCGGGGGGTTACAAGAGACCCAGTACTTC

J: TRBJ2-3
size: many
D: -
V: TRBV11-1
CDR3: CASSQGLDTQYF
DNA: TGTGCCAGCAGCCAAGGCCTGGATACGCAGTATTTT

J: TRBJ2-1
size: many
D: TRBD2
V: TRBV7-9
CDR3: CASSPPTIGTSARNEQFF
DNA: TGTGCCAGCAGCCCCCCCACCATCGGGACTAGTGCTCGGAATGAGCAGTTCTTC

J: TRBJ1-2
size: many
D: -
V: TRBV20-1
CDR3: CSARDPGGGYGYTF
DNA: TGCAGTGCTAGAGATCCTGGGGGAGGGTATGGCTACACCTTC

J: TRBJ2-5
size: many
D: -
V: TRBV4-2
CDR3: CASSQEPAGHSYQETQYF
DNA: TGTGCCAGCAGCCAAGAACCGGCGGGGCATTCGTACCAAGAGACCCAGTACTTC

J: TRBJ2-3
size: many
D: TRBD2
V: TRBV7-8
CDR3: CASSQTSGTTDTQYF
DNA: TGTGCCAGCAGCCAAACTAGCGGCACCACAGATACGCAGTATTTT

J: TRBJ2-1
size: many
D: TRBD2
V: TRBV4-1
CDR3: CASSQVRGGNNEQFF
DNA: TGCGCCAGCAGCCAAGTACGGGGGGGCAACAATGAGCAGTTCTTC

J: TRBJ2-5
size: many
D: -
V: TRBV5-4
CDR3: CASSRGQGRGQETQYF
DNA: TGTGCCAGCAGCCGAGGTCAGGGGCGCGGCCAAGAGACCCAGTACTTC

J: TRBJ1-2
size: many
D: -
V: TRBV18
CDR3: CASSTSGANYGYTF
DNA: TGTGCCAGCTCCACGTCCGGGGCCAACTATGGCTACACCTTC

J: TRBJ2-1
size: many
D: TRBD1
V: TRBV7-2
CDR3: CASSVPGQGGFVGLGYNEQFF
DNA: TGTGCCAGCAGCGTCCCGGGACAGGGGGGTTTCGTCGGTTTAGGCTACAATGAGCAGTTCTTC

J: TRBJ1-1
size: -
D: -
V: TRBV20-1
CDR3: CSASDSSGTGLSWAF
DNA: TGCAGTGCTAGTGACTCCTCTGGGACGGGGTTAAGTTGGGCCTTT

J: TRBJ2-3
size: many
D: TRBD2
V: TRBV7-2
CDR3: CASSRGGVSTDTQYF
DNA: TGTGCCAGCAGCCGCGGGGGGGTGAGCACAGATACGCAGTATTTT

J: TRBJ2-2
size: -
D: -
V: TRBV5-5
CDR3: CASSWSGTPNTGELFF
DNA: TGCGCCAGCAGCTGGTCCGGGACACCGAACACCGGGGAGCTGTTTTTT

J: TRBJ1-4
size: many
D: -
V: TRBV2
CDR3: CASKRATNEKLFF
DNA: TGTGCCAGCAAAAGGGCAACTAATGAAAAACTGTTTTTT

J: TRBJ2-1
size: many
D: -
V: TRBV28
CDR3: CASSLLGGTYNEQFF
DNA: TGTGCCAGCAGTTTATTGGGGGGTACCTACAATGAGCAGTTCTTC

J: TRBJ2-7
size: many
D: -
V: TRBV11-3
CDR3: CASSQRQAGPYEQYF
DNA: TGTGCCAGCAGCCAGAGGCAGGCAGGACCCTACGAGCAGTACTTC

J: TRBJ2-3
size: many
D: TRBD2
V: TRBV20-1
CDR3: CSAPAYFIAGGTDTQYF
DNA: TGCAGTGCTCCCGCGTACTTCATAGCGGGGGGCACAGATACGCAGTATTTT

J: TRBJ2-1
size: many
D: -
V: TRBV7-9
CDR3: CASSLGPGVISYNEQFF
DNA: TGTGCCAGCAGCTTGGGCCCGGGGGTCATCTCCTACAATGAGCAGTTCTTC

J: TRBJ2-7
size: many
D: TRBD2
V: TRBV3-1
CDR3: CASSLTLAGGEQYF
DNA: TGTGCCAGCAGCCTCACCCTAGCGGGAGGCGAGCAGTACTTC

J: TRBJ2-2
size: many
D: TRBD2
V: TRBV2
CDR3: CASSEEASGANTGELFF
DNA: TGTGCCAGCAGTGAAGAAGCTAGCGGAGCGAACACCGGGGAGCTGTTTTTT

J: TRBJ2-7
size: -
D: -
V: TRBV18
CDR3: CASSLASRQAYEQYF
DNA: TGTGCCAGCTCACTCGCTAGCCGTCAAGCCTACGAGCAGTACTTC

J: TRBJ2-5
size: -
D: -
V: TRBV12-3/TRBV12-4
CDR3: CASSSRGTETQYF
DNA: TGTGCCAGCTCTAGCCGGGGGACCGAGACCCAGTACTTC

J: TRBJ2-1
size: many
D: TRBD2
V: TRBV11-2
CDR3: CASSGLAGPYNEQFF
DNA: TGTGCCAGCAGCGGACTAGCGGGGCCTTACAATGAGCAGTTCTTC

J: TRBJ1-1
size: -
D: -
V: TRBV6-2/TRBV6-3
CDR3: CASSRGVPEAFF
DNA: TGTGCCAGCAGCCGCGGGGTACCTGAAGCTTTCTTT

J: TRBJ1-5
size: -
D: TRBD1
V: TRBV28
CDR3: CASSSGARTGVGNQPQHF
DNA: TGTGCCAGCAGTTCGGGCGCGAGGACAGGGGTTGGCAATCAGCCCCAGCATTTT

J: TRBJ2-3
size: many
D: -
V: TRBV29-1
CDR3: CSQQGEVGQGTDTQYF
DNA: TGCAGCCAACAGGGTGAAGTGGGACAAGGCACAGATACGCAGTATTTT

J: TRBJ2-5
size: many
D: -
V: TRBV18
CDR3: CASSVTETQYF
DNA: TGTGCCAGCTCAGTGACAGAGACCCAGTACTTC

J: TRBJ2-3
size: many
D: -
V: TRBV6-2/TRBV6-3
CDR3: CASSQTSVAQYF
DNA: TGTGCCAGCAGTCAGACTAGTGTTGCGCAGTATTTT

J: TRBJ2-1
size: few
D: -
V: TRBV5-1
CDR3: CASSLAEDGEQFF
DNA: TGCGCCAGCAGCTTGGCCGAGGACGGGGAGCAGTTCTTC

J: TRBJ2-5
size: many
D: -
V: TRBV6-2/TRBV6-3
CDR3: CASRPPRMRETQYF
DNA: TGTGCCAGCAGACCACCCCGAATGCGAGAGACCCAGTACTTC

J: TRBJ2-2
size: many
D: TRBD1
V: TRBV6-6
CDR3: CASSYLSPGQGAIGELFF
DNA: TGTGCCAGCAGTTACTTGTCTCCGGGACAGGGGGCCATCGGGGAGCTGTTTTTT

J: TRBJ2-3
size: many
D: TRBD2
V: TRBV6-2/TRBV6-3
CDR3: CASSEFRGGGTDTQYF
DNA: TGTGCCAGCAGTGAATTCCGGGGGGGGGGCACAGATACGCAGTATTTT

J: TRBJ2-3
size: many
D: -
V: TRBV5-1
CDR3: CASSLERGDTQYF
DNA: TGCGCCAGCAGCTTAGAGAGGGGAGATACGCAGTATTTT

J: TRBJ2-7
size: -
D: -
V: TRBV12-3/TRBV12-4
CDR3: CASSFGFEGGEQYF
DNA: TGTGCCAGCAGTTTTGGGTTCGAGGGCGGCGAGCAGTACTTC

J: TRBJ1-1
size: many
D: -
V: TRBV12-3/TRBV12-4
CDR3: CASSQTGAEAFF
DNA: TGTGCCAGCAGTCAGACAGGAGCTGAAGCTTTCTTT

J: TRBJ1-1
size: few
D: -
V: TRBV5-1
CDR3: CASSLGRGMNTEAFF
DNA: TGCGCCAGCAGCTTAGGAAGGGGCATGAACACTGAAGCTTTCTTT

J: TRBJ2-1
size: many
D: -
V: TRBV6-5
CDR3: CASSPTYPPENEQFF
DNA: TGTGCCAGCAGTCCGACCTATCCCCCTGAAAATGAGCAGTTCTTC

J: TRBJ1-1
size: many
D: -
V: TRBV5-5
CDR3: CASSLDPLGRDMTEAFF
DNA: TGCGCCAGCAGCTTGGATCCGTTGGGGAGAGACATGACTGAAGCTTTCTTT

J: TRBJ2-2
size: many
D: -
V: TRBV11-3
CDR3: CASSLAGYGELFF
DNA: TGTGCCAGCAGCTTAGCAGGGTACGGGGAGCTGTTTTTT

J: TRBJ2-2
size: -
D: -
V: TRBV6-8
CDR3: CASSRDIQANTGELFF
DNA: TGTGCCAGCAGTCGAGATATACAGGCCAACACCGGGGAGCTGTTTTTT

J: TRBJ2-3
size: many
D: TRBD2
V: TRBV7-2
CDR3: CASSFSGGADTQYF
DNA: TGTGCCAGCAGCTTTAGCGGGGGGGCAGATACGCAGTATTTT

J: TRBJ2-3
size: many
D: -
V: TRBV30
CDR3: CAWSSLDRDTQYF
DNA: TGTGCCTGGAGTTCTCTGGACAGAGATACGCAGTATTTT

J: TRBJ2-5
size: few
D: TRBD2
V: TRBV29-1
CDR3: CSVLPSGGSLETQYF
DNA: TGCAGCGTTCTACCTAGCGGGGGTTCATTAGAGACCCAGTACTTC

J: TRBJ1-5
size: many
D: -
V: TRBV19
CDR3: CASSVGRYNQPQHF
DNA: TGTGCCAGTTCGGTCGGACGGTACAATCAGCCCCAGCATTTT